The 9 T cell receptor beta chains below all came from one sample that was sequenced in a study of T-cell memory formation after mild COVID-19. TCRdb re-analysed the 5' RACE reads in MiXCR, keeping a single row per CDR3 protein. The sample has fewer than 300,000 distinct CDR3 sequences, roughly 18% seen once. The sequenced sample consisted of PBMCs or a T cell subset sorted from them (not recorded which). All receptors derive from a man between 18 and 35 years old who had mild COVID-19 (a few samples of this study predate the infection). Cell type and time point are not known.

This clonotype has at least ten counts. This chain uses TRBV7-2 with TRBJ2-5; TRBD1 might be the D (5 bases). Between the trimmed V and J ends, which lost 4 bases and 4 bases, there was a span of 13 bases. Germline V gives CDR1 SGHTA, CDR2 FQGNSA. This CDR3 has 14 amino acids. Here the CDR3 DNA reads TGTGCCAGCAGCTCTTCGACAGACGGAGAGACCCAGTACTTC. Translating it yields CASSSSTDGETQYF.

The gene calls are TRBV28 and TRBJ1-5; TRBD1 matches at 8 bases. Germline CDR1 is MDHEN and CDR2 is SYDVKM. CDR3 length: 15 residues. The trim removed 5 bases at V and 6 bases at J, leaving 9 bases unmatched. CDR3 loop: CASSPLTGEGQPQHF. The CDR3 DNA is TGTGCCAGCAGTCCCTTGACAGGGGAGGGTCAGCCCCAGCATTTT.

This clonotype has at least ten counts. The chain combines TRBV7-2 with TRBJ2-5; D possibly corresponds to TRBD2 (5 bases). The CDR3 is 13 amino acids. CDR1 is SGHTA, CDR2 FQGNSA, per germline. Trimming left V 4 bases short and J 3 bases short, with 9 bases between. The CDR3 sequence: CASSWNGEETQYF. In DNA form, the CDR3 reads TGTGCCAGCAGCTGGAACGGGGAAGAGACCCAGTACTTC.

The rearrangement links TRBV7-9 to TRBJ1-2, with D uncertain. Between the trimmed V and J ends, which lost 1 base and 8 bases, there was a span of 8 bases. This CDR3 is built from 12 residues. Looked up from germline, CDR1 is SEHNR and CDR2 is FQNEAQ (reference sequence). The CDR3 protein is CASSLDYRGYTF. The CDR3 DNA reads as TGTGCCAGCAGCTTAGATTACAGAGGCTACACCTTC.

The chain employs TRBV6-2 or TRBV6-3 and TRBJ2-5; 8 nucleotides align to TRBD1. CDR3 size: 11 residues. V gave up 8 bases and J gave up 4 bases; unmatched junction bases: 0. Germline V gene lookup returns CDR1 MNHEY and CDR2 SVGEGT. Written as DNA, the CDR3 is TGTGCCAGCGGACAGGGAGAGACCCAGTACTTC. It translates to CASGQGETQYF.

V gene TRBV7-9 combines with J gene TRBJ2-4; the match to TRBD1 covers 9 bases. In germline, CDR1 is SEHNR, CDR2 FQNEAQ (reference sequence). V shed 5 bases and J 1 base; nucleotides not matched to a gene: 3. This CDR3 is built from 15 residues. The DNA for the CDR3 is TGTGCCAGCAGCATAGGACAGGGGGCCAAAAACATTCAGTACTTC. It specifies CASSIGQGAKNIQYF.

This clonotype showed up just a few times. The rearrangement uses TRBV13 and TRBJ1-1; possibly TRBD1 for D (5 bases). Germline CDR1 is PRHDT and CDR2 is FYEKMQ (reference sequence). The V gene lost 5 bases and the J gene lost 6 bases, with 13 bases spanning the gap. This CDR3 spans 13 amino acids. In DNA form, the CDR3 reads TGTGCCAGCAGCCCCCGAAGGGGAGCTGAAGCTTTCTTT. Its protein product is CASSPRRGAEAFF.

The sample holds a few counts of this clonotype. This chain links TRBV6-2 or TRBV6-3 with TRBJ2-7, with D possibly being TRBD2 (5 bases). Germline V gene data show CDR1 as MNHEY and CDR2 as SVGEGT. Trimming took 5 bases from V and 4 from J, leaving 18 bases between them. CDR3 length: 15 residues. For the CDR3, the DNA is TGTGCCAGCAGTGTAATCCGGGATAGGACTTACGAGCAGTACTTC. Residues: CASSVIRDRTYEQYF.

Only a few counts were recorded for this clonotype. This chain connects TRBV29-1 to TRBJ1-4; D remains ambiguous. Germline V gene data show CDR1 as SQVTM and CDR2 as ANQGSEA. V was clipped by 3 bases and J by 8 bases, with 16 bases between them. CDR3 length equals 14 residues. CDR3 sequence (DNA): TGCAGCGTTGAGTTTCGAGAGAAACGAGAAAAACTGTTTTTT. Amino acid sequence: CSVEFREKREKLFF.